Each of the 19 T cell receptor beta chains below was sequenced from the same sample in a study of shared clonotypes between healthy human individuals. Some clones are missing from TCRdb's copy, which holds only in-frame ones; the method was immunoSEQ multiplex PCR. The data hold more than 2 million clones, with approximately 94% observed a single time. Only CD45RO-negative cells positively selected for CCR7 counted as naive CD8 cells, so terminally differentiated effector memory CD45RA+ cells were excluded. Material for sequencing was naive CD8+ T cells sorted from blood. The receptors originated from a young man in good health.

The V gene is TRBV7-9, the J gene TRBJ2-7; 7 bases match TRBD2. With V trimmed by 8 bases and J by 5 bases, 9 bases remained unmatched. The CDR3 length is 13 residues. The germline V gene has CDR1 SEHNR and CDR2 FQNEAQ (reference sequence). The CDR3 spells CASATGGRDEQYF. In nucleotides, the CDR3 is TGTGCCAGCGCCACCGGGGGGAGGGACGAGCAGTACTTC.

V gene TRBV7-8 combines with J gene TRBJ2-7, with 8 bases identical to TRBD1. The J segment lost 7 bases and the V segment lost 2 bases, leaving 10 bases of the junction unmatched. CDR3 size: 15 residues. Germline CDR1 reads SGHVS; CDR2 reads FQNEAQ. DNA of the CDR3: TGTGCCAGCAGCTTACCGGGCCAGGGGGCTCAAGAGCAGTACTTC. This gives the protein CASSLPGQGAQEQYF.

The rearrangement links TRBV27 to TRBJ1-2; possible D gene TRBD1, 5 bases. The CDR3 extends over 15 amino acids. Germline lookup yields CDR1 MNHEY and CDR2 SMNVEV (reference sequence). Trimming pared 2 bases from V and 5 bases from J, leaving 15 bases between. CDR3 sequence reads: CASSLVFGTAYGYTF. CDR3 DNA sequence: TGTGCCAGCAGTTTAGTATTCGGGACTGCATATGGCTACACCTTC.

V and J are TRBV6-6 and TRBJ1-2; D not resolved. V lost 6 bases and J lost 0, with 11 bases in between. Germline CDR1 reads MNHNY; CDR2 reads SVGAGI (reference sequence). CDR3 length equals 14 residues. CDR3 region: CASRSDRTNYGYTF. In DNA form, the CDR3 reads TGTGCCAGCAGATCGGACCGCACTAACTATGGCTACACCTTC.

There are a few counts of this clone. This chain uses TRBV28 with TRBJ1-5, with D unresolved. The CDR3 loop spans 14 amino acids. Trimming took 1 base from V and 7 from J, leaving 11 bases between them. Germline lookup yields CDR1 MDHEN and CDR2 SYDVKM. CDR3 bases: TGTGCCAGCAGTTTATTAGAGGGAGGGCAGCCCCAGCATTTT. Translation gives CASSLLEGGQPQHF.

CDR3 DNA sequence: TGTGCCAGCAGCTCCTCGACAGGGGACTCCTACGAGCAGTACTTC. Its protein product is CASSSSTGDSYEQYF. The chain combines TRBV14 with TRBJ2-7; 8 bases agree with TRBD1. The CDR3 consists of 15 residues. Germline CDR1 reads SGHDN; CDR2 reads FVKESK. The junction had 6 bases not matched to a gene; V was cut back by 5 bases and J by 0 bases.

The CDR3, as DNA: TGTGCCAGCAGTTTATCGGCCTATAAAGAGACCCAGTACTTC. This codes for CASSLSAYKETQYF. J is TRBJ2-5 and V is TRBV27; D is ambiguous. Trimming stripped 0 bases from V and 3 bases from J, with 8 bases between. The CDR3 loop spans 14 amino acids. Germline V gene lookup returns CDR1 MNHEY and CDR2 SMNVEV (reference sequence).

The chain employs TRBV28 and TRBJ2-3; D might be TRBD2 (5 bases). The CDR3 has 13 amino acids. The V end lost 5 bases, the J end lost 4 bases, and 10 bases lay between the germline ends. The germline gives CDR1 MDHEN, CDR2 SYDVKM. The CDR3 coding sequence is TGTGCCAGCAGTCCCCGGGAACCAGATACGCAGTATTTT. It translates to CASSPREPDTQYF. Looking up the rest from reference TRBV28 and TRBJ2-3 gives the full variable domain: DVKVTQSSRYLVKRTGEKVFLECVQDMDHENMFWYRQDPGLGLRLIYFSYDVKMKEKGDIPEGYSVSREKKERFSLILESASTNQTSMYLCASSPREPDTQYFGPGTRLTVL.

Details on this clone: Distinct nucleotide sequences in the sample also encode this CDR3. This chain joins TRBV9 and TRBJ2-2; possibly TRBD2 for D (6 bases). This CDR3 is 15 amino acids long. V lost 3 bases and J lost 2, with 11 bases in between. The germline V gene has CDR1 SGDLS and CDR2 YYNGEE. The CDR3 spells CASSASGVNTGELFF. The CDR3 DNA reads TGTGCCAGCAGCGCATCGGGGGTAAACACCGGGGAGCTGTTTTTT.

The rearrangement links TRBV25-1 to TRBJ1-4; unclear D gene. The CDR3 covers 14 residues. V was pared by 3 bases and J by 8 bases, with 13 bases between. The germline gives CDR1 MGHDK, CDR2 SYGVNS. The CDR3: CASSDGNLGEKLFF. The CDR3 region has the DNA TGTGCCAGCAGTGACGGGAACTTAGGGGAAAAACTGTTTTTT.

V and J are TRBV2 and TRBJ1-1; TRBD1 is a possible D gene (6 bases). CDR1 is SNHLY, CDR2 FYNNEI, per germline. V lost 0 bases to trimming and J lost 11 bases, with 16 bases between them. The CDR3 contains 14 residues. CDR3 bases: TGTGCCAGCAGTGAAGCGGGACACCCAGTCGGGGCTTTCTTT. Its translation is CASSEAGHPVGAFF.

This sequence joins TRBV27 and TRBJ2-7; 10 bases align to TRBD2. The CDR3 is 17 residues long. V lost 3 bases and J lost 2; bases outside the gene matches: 10. Germline lookup yields CDR1 MNHEY and CDR2 SMNVEV (reference sequence). The CDR3 coding sequence is TGTGCCAGCAGTTTTACCCTCAGACTAGCGGGCCCCTACGAGCAGTACTTC. Amino acid sequence: CASSFTLRLAGPYEQYF.

The CDR3: CASSSGAAYNEQFF. DNA for the CDR3: TGTGCCAGCAGTTCGGGGGCGGCCTACAATGAGCAGTTCTTC. The chain combines TRBV28 with TRBJ2-1; TRBD1 or TRBD2 may be the D gene (6 bases each). The germline V gene encodes CDR1 MDHEN and CDR2 SYDVKM. The CDR3 totals 14 residues. The V gene lost 4 bases and the J gene lost 2 bases, with 9 bases spanning the gap. The whole variable domain, filled in from reference TRBV28 and TRBJ2-1, reads DVKVTQSSRYLVKRTGEKVFLECVQDMDHENMFWYRQDPGLGLRLIYFSYDVKMKEKGDIPEGYSVSREKKERFSLILESASTNQTSMYLCASSSGAAYNEQFFGPGTRLTVL.

The chain has TRBV27 and TRBJ2-7; no reliable D call. Trimming took off 2 bases at V and 5 bases at J, with 10 bases between the two ends. The CDR3 runs 13 residues. Germline CDR1 and CDR2: MNHEY and SMNVEV (reference sequence). This CDR3 is CASSLGQYDEQYF. The CDR3 coding sequence is TGTGCCAGCAGTTTAGGGCAGTACGACGAGCAGTACTTC.

The chain combines TRBV10-3 with TRBJ2-3, with TRBD2 identical over 7 bases. Germline CDR1 ENHRY, CDR2 SYGVKD. The CDR3 has 18 amino acids. Trimming at V came to 2 bases and at J to 1 base, leaving 12 bases not matched to a gene. DNA for the CDR3: TGTGCCATCAGTGAGGATTCTAGCGGCGTCCAGGGCACAGATACGCAGTATTTT. This gives the protein CAISEDSSGVQGTDTQYF.

This chain connects TRBV29-1 to TRBJ2-1; TRBD2 agrees at 13 bases. The CDR3 sequence is 16 residues long. The V and J ends lost 7 bases and 4 bases, in that order; junction bases with no gene match: 10. Germline CDR1 reads SQVTM; CDR2 reads ANQGSEA. In DNA, the CDR3 is TGCAGCGACCTTTCGACTAGCGGGGGGACATACAATGAGCAGTTCTTC. Its translation: CSDLSTSGGTYNEQFF.

V usage is TRBV4-3 and J usage is TRBJ2-7; 9 positions agree with TRBD2. The V segment lost 0 bases and the J segment 4 bases; nucleotides outside the gene matches: 7. The CDR3 is 16 amino acids. Germline V gene data show CDR1 as LGHNA and CDR2 as YSLEER. CDR3 DNA: TGCGCCAGCAGCCAAGATCAGGCTAGCGGGATGTACGAGCAGTACTTC. This encodes CASSQDQASGMYEQYF.

V usage is TRBV7-9 and J usage is TRBJ1-2, with a weak D call TRBD1 (6 bases). The CDR3 consists of 18 residues. CDR1 and CDR2 (germline): SEHNR, FQNEAQ (reference sequence). V lost 4 bases to trimming and J lost 2 bases, with 23 bases between them. The CDR3 DNA reads TGTGCCAGCAGCTCATTATTAAGGGGGGGACAAGAAAACTATGGCTACACCTTC. Protein sequence: CASSSLLRGGQENYGYTF.

The chain combines TRBV30 with TRBJ2-7; D might be TRBD1 (5 bases). With 2 bases removed from V and 2 bases from J, the gap between germline ends came to 10 bases. The germline CDR1 and CDR2 sequences are GTSNPN and SVGIG (reference sequence). The CDR3 is made up of 13 amino acids. The CDR3 sequence: CAWSRGDAYEQYF. For the CDR3, the DNA is TGTGCCTGGAGTAGGGGTGACGCCTACGAGCAGTACTTC.